Below, one T cell receptor beta chain is given with its context. This clonotype came up many times. This receptor's antigen is unknown. Per-base quality was not reported, and no clone a single base away is much larger than it. These data belong to a study of regulatory T cells in long-lasting Graves disease (dated by TCRdb to the early 2020s). About the full investigation: In the newly diagnosed Graves' disease group, patients had been taking antithyroid drugs for less than 3 months. The study was conducted in China and was registered as a clinical trial. A total of about 33 samples were covered by TCR sequencing, comprising some 13 persistent and around 20 newly diagnosed Graves' disease patients. Patients with persistent Graves' disease were compared with patients with newly diagnosed Graves' disease using TCR sequencing and RNA sequencing of peripheral blood. On the study overall, not on this receptor specifically: Sequencing and analysis were limited to the TCR beta chain. A larger number of public clonotypes was shared among persistent patients (under 3,000) than among newly diagnosed patients (approximately 930). As a limitation, the authors acknowledged that the small sample size may reduce accuracy. Persistent disease showed preferential use of TRBV28, TRBJ1-2 and TRBJ2-5, whereas newly diagnosed disease favored TRBV20-1 and TRBJ2-1. Only peripheral blood was studied, because thyroid tissue, the primary lesion, was inaccessible. Persistent Graves' disease patients showed lower TCR Shannon entropy and fewer highly expanded clones than newly diagnosed patients, suggesting clonal expansion.

According to the study, the label for this sample's time point signals: newly diagnosed GD, antithyroid drugs for less than 3 months. For both TCR sequencing and RNA sequencing, RNA was extracted from PBMCs using TRIzol. The diagnosis of Graves' disease followed American Thyroid Association guidelines. The patients came from an endocrinology department in Xi'an, China. Each patient gave 9 to 10 milliliters of peripheral blood, collected in an EDTA anticoagulant tube. Ficoll Paque Plus density gradient separation was used to isolate PBMCs, and no further T cell sorting was done. RNA quality was checked with an Agilent 2100 Bioanalyzer and agarose gel, and concentration with a NanoDrop 2000. V trim: 5 bases; J trim: 6 bases; unmatched bases: 8. Spanning cysteine to phenylalanine, the CDR3 consists of 15 amino acids. Only the CDR3 part of the read is kept: 45 bases, read in frame from the first base.

The library came from multiplex PCR. Instrument used: Illumina HiSeq 4000. TCR beta libraries were built with iRepertoire HTBI primers and Arm-PCR amplification of CDR3 regions. Before sequencing, the PCR products underwent gel purification. The authors' pipeline ran thus. Gene usage analysis of CDR3 amino acid clonotypes used the approximately 62 TRBV and 14 TRBJ segments found across samples. Filtered high-quality paired reads were merged into contigs using COPE and FqMerger. BLAST was used to align contigs to the IMGT TRBV, TRBD and TRBJ reference genes, and CDR3 was defined following IMGT. Any clonotype with a frequency above 0.1% was counted as a highly expanded clone. Repertoire diversity was measured by Shannon entropy, and V-J evenness by the Gini coefficient. A clonotype was considered public if more than one individual shared it. Clones were called with MiXCR by TCRdb after fastp trimmed the public reads at Q25, and only in-frame beta chains were retained. Each entry merges the rows of one CDR3 protein and shows their most common DNA and genes. The V and J calls were not made by the authors but by TCRdb's processing. The sample yields approximately 490,000 distinct CDR3 sequences; 15% to 20% were counted once. The top ten hold 12% of the sample.

The sample was also reused in another study, on T cells in Graves' hyperthyroidism and ophthalmopathy. The second source states: Stable Graves' hyperthyroidism was defined as the absence of progression to ophthalmopathy over 18 months of follow-up. Hyperthyroidism patients were newly diagnosed, had a disease duration of under 2 months, and were aged 18 to 65 years. Any patient with an uncontrolled infection, another autoimmune disease, pregnancy or lactation was excluded. Diagnoses relied on clinical symptoms, serum thyroxine and TRAb, thyroid ultrasound and orbital computed tomography. The TCR CDR3 was subjected to a first round of RT-PCR using the HTBI primer set and the Qiagen OneStep RT-PCR kit. Most expanded thyroid clonotypes (frequency above 0.001) were also detected in blood, a finding suggesting that blood repertoires may reflect thyroid immune responses. A 13 V-J signature model separated ophthalmopathy from stable hyperthyroidism, with around 91% sensitivity and around 84% specificity in cross-validation and 80%/75% in testing. In validation, progression to ophthalmopathy was predicted by the model with nearly 71% sensitivity and under 85% specificity, a median of approximately 6.5 months before onset. To identify distinguishing TCR V-J signatures, a discovery cohort of around 100 patients was used, comprising under 45 with Graves' ophthalmopathy and approximately 58 with stable Graves' hyperthyroidism. Prospective prediction of ophthalmopathy was tested in an independent validation cohort consisting of some 20 hyperthyroidism patients and around 16 patients who later progressed to ophthalmopathy. For training and testing, the 100 patients in the discovery cohort were randomly divided in a 7:3 ratio. The study also compared thyroid tissue and blood T-cell repertoires from about six Graves' hyperthyroidism patients. After sampling, hyperthyroidism patients received methimazole starting at 30 mg daily, and ophthalmopathy patients received high-dose intravenous methylprednisolone. A second multiplex PCR round built the libraries, followed by size selection and purification. Libraries were sequenced paired-end with 100 bp reads on an Illumina HiSeq2000. SOAPnuke was used to process the raw data, removing reads that contained adapters or uncalled bases, had a mean Phred below 15, or lacked an exact match to the constant primer or identifier. High-quality paired reads were merged with COPE v1.2.5, and unique nucleotide sequences were defined as clonotypes. MiTCR v1.1 was used to align the clonotypes against IMGT TRBV, TRBD and TRBJ reference segments. Analysis was restricted to V-J combinations with a frequency above 0.0001, which covered roughly 99% of repertoires. The TCS score was defined as F50 (clonal expansion) divided by E x V (chaos), with BLOSUM62-based TCRdist calculated between CDR3 peptides within each V-J. Welch's t-statistics and random forest reduced around 510 V-J features to about 13, which were used in a naive Bayes classifier (R e1071). No statistical method was used to fix the sample size in advance, and group allocation was not hidden from the investigators. TCR Vbeta CDR3 sequencing of 135 peripheral blood samples (approximately 44 ophthalmopathy, about 74 hyperthyroidism and approximately 17 progressor patients) is reported in the paper.

The TCR was taken from a man aged 35-49 years with Graves disease. Donor details come from another sample of the same person, matched by shared clones. Here the sequenced sample was peripheral blood mononuclear cells (PBMCs), taken at new diagnosis, from a patient treated with antithyroid drugs. The rearranged segments are TRBV12-3 or TRBV12-4 and TRBJ2-1; the junction holds 9 bases that match TRBD2. The nucleotide sequence is given as TGTGCCAGCAGTCCGCGACTAGCGGCAATCAATGAGCAGTTCTTC. Its coded protein is CASSPRLAAINEQFF.